The T cell receptor (beta chain) under discussion was sequenced for a study of blood T cells in healthy people across ages. Study information: Capture via template switching afforded approximately one barcoded beta molecule per two T cells.

Regarding this clonotype: The antigen remains undetermined. One end of the junction fails to match germline, which may point to a read error.

The CDR3 is made up of 14 amino acids. The germline V gene has CDR1 MNHEY and CDR2 SVGAGI. Study results and caveats: There were more naive CD4+ cells and higher diversity in long-lived donors than in aged donors. Roughly linear age-related decline in beta diversity appeared, significant by age about 37.

The authors ran a second PCR of roughly 6 to 12 cycles using a sample-barcoded 5' primer and a J-beta primer mix. The yield of each sample was at least 2.5 million CDR3-containing paired-end reads. TCRdb redid the calling of the 5' RACE reads with MiXCR, one entry per CDR3 protein. The sample has 1.8 million or so distinct CDR3 sequences, roughly 43% seen once. The clonotype comes from a human donor in good health. The J gene is TRBJ2-5, the V gene TRBV6-5, with D unclear. Sequences were obtained from blood. The CDR3 is CTSSYSVGQETQYF. CDR3 nucleotide sequence: TGTACCAGCAGTTACTCGGTGGGGCAAGAGACCCAGTACTTC.